The sequence of this TCR beta chain was determined in a study of blood T cell repertoires in COVID-19. The CDR3 loop spans 16 amino acids. Unmatched junction bases numbered 7, after V lost 0 bases and J lost 5 bases. Germline V gene sequence: CDR1 MNHEY, CDR2 SVGAGI. The authors' processing: Amplification from reference gene primers served as the basis for estimated nucleated cell counts. Assay used: immunoSEQ multiplex PCR; TCRdb lists only in-frame clones, some missing. The D gene and trimming were derived from the DNA, and the V and J assignments and clone size from that table. The table shows some 190,000 clones, with roughly 81% occurring only once.

The sequenced material came from peripheral blood. The origin of this receptor is a woman in her thirties or forties with COVID-19, enrolled during active disease. The J gene is TRBJ2-5, the V gene TRBV6-5; TRBD2 aligns across 9 bases. The CDR3 protein is CASSYSGSGSRETQYF. The CDR3 region has the DNA TGTGCCAGCAGTTACTCGGGTAGCGGGAGTCGTGAGACCCAGTACTTC.